The 32 T cell receptor beta chains below all came from one sample that was sequenced in a study of T cell responses to AZD1222 COVID-19 vaccine. Generated by immunoSEQ multiplex PCR, the TCRdb table keeps only in-frame clones and is missing some. The table includes 200,000 or so clones, 85% to 95% detected once. Sequencing was performed on peripheral blood, taken on day 0 of MenACWY control vaccination. Source of these receptors: an adult in good health.

This clone has more than one count but fewer than ten. The chain employs TRBV2 and TRBJ1-5; no firm D call. Germline V gene lookup returns CDR1 SNHLY and CDR2 FYNNEI. Trimming left V 6 bases short and J 0 bases short, with 12 bases between. The CDR3 covers 15 residues. CDR3 nucleotide sequence: TGTGCCAGCAGGGGGAGACAAAATAGCAATCAGCCCCAGCATTTT. Its translation is CASRGRQNSNQPQHF.

The gene calls are TRBV13 and TRBJ1-6; 12 bases are a match to TRBD1. The CDR3 is made up of 17 amino acids. CDR1 and CDR2 (germline): PRHDT, FYEKMQ (reference sequence). Trimming took 5 bases from V and 9 from J; bases not matched to a gene: 11. The CDR3 region is CASSKGQGAIMGSPLHF. The CDR3 nucleotides read TGTGCCAGCAGCAAGGGACAGGGGGCTATAATGGGTTCACCCCTCCACTTT.

The chain has TRBV7-9 and TRBJ1-5, with D perhaps TRBD1 (5 bases). With 1 base removed from V and 9 bases from J, the gap between germline ends came to 10 bases. The CDR3 is 13 residues long. Germline-derived CDR1 and CDR2 are SEHNR and FQNEAQ (reference sequence). CDR3 DNA: TGTGCCAGCAGCTTAGAGGGACTGGGGCCCCAGCATTTT. It codes for CASSLEGLGPQHF.

This chain links TRBV10-3 with TRBJ1-5, with D possibly matching TRBD1 (5 bases). The CDR3 is made up of 14 amino acids. V lost 0 bases to trimming and J lost 6 bases, with 9 bases between them. Germline CDR1 is ENHRY and CDR2 is SYGVKD. DNA of the CDR3: TGTGCCATCAGTGAGTCGAGAGGGGTTCAGCCCCAGCATTTT. This sequence encodes CAISESRGVQPQHF.

The chain employs TRBV11-2 and TRBJ1-2; TRBD1 might be the D (5 bases). V was clipped by 5 bases and J by 4 bases, with 17 bases between them. The V gene's germline CDR1 is SGHAT and CDR2 FQNNGV. The CDR3 consists of 15 residues. CDR3 sequence (DNA): TGTGCCAGCAGCCGGGGGGAGGGTAGAGGCTATGGCTACACCTTC. It specifies CASSRGEGRGYGYTF.

V is TRBV28 and J is TRBJ1-2; 10 bases agree with TRBD1. J was trimmed by 10 bases and V by 2 bases; bases with no gene match: 7. This CDR3 has 14 amino acids. Germline loops: CDR1 MDHEN, CDR2 SYDVKM. For the CDR3, the DNA is TGTGCCAGCAGTTTACGACAGGGGGCAGGGTTCTACACCTTC. Translated, it gives CASSLRQGAGFYTF.

The chain employs TRBV19 and TRBJ2-7; no definite D call. This CDR3 is 15 amino acids long. CDR1 and CDR2 from the germline V gene are LNHDA and SQIVND (reference sequence). V was clipped by 5 bases and J by 2 bases, with 16 bases between them. CDR3 coding DNA: TGTGCCAGTAGTTCAGTGGCGGTGACCGCCTACGAGCAGTACTTC. As protein: CASSSVAVTAYEQYF. Using reference TRBV19 and TRBJ2-7 for the parts outside the CDR3, the full variable domain is DGGITQSPKYLFRKEGQNVTLSCEQNLNHDAMYWYRQDPGQGLRLIYYSQIVNDFQKGDIAEGYSVSREKKESFPLTVTSAQKNPTAFYLCASSSVAVTAYEQYFGPGTRLTVT.

This clone was seen a single time. The chain uses TRBV30 and TRBJ1-3; no definite D call. Germline V lookup: CDR1 GTSNPN, CDR2 SVGIG (reference sequence). The CDR3 sequence is 13 residues long. The germline V and J ends were trimmed by 2 bases and 3 bases, with 8 bases remaining between them. The chain's CDR3 is CAWSSLNGNTIYF. CDR3 sequence (DNA): TGTGCCTGGAGTAGCTTGAATGGAAACACCATATATTTT.

This clone appeared a single time. The CDR3 region has the DNA TGTGCCAGCAGCCCAACCGGGACTAGCCCCACCGGGGAGCTGTTTTTT. It yields the protein CASSPTGTSPTGELFF. The rearrangement joins TRBV5-4 to TRBJ2-2, with 9 bases identical to TRBD2. The CDR3 runs 16 residues. V shed 4 bases and J 4 bases; nucleotides not matched to a gene: 8. The germline gives CDR1 SGHNT, CDR2 YYREEE (reference sequence).

The J gene is TRBJ2-7, the V gene TRBV9; D is unclear. There are 16 residues in the CDR3. Germline lookup yields CDR1 SGDLS and CDR2 YYNGEE. V was shortened by 3 bases and J by 4 bases, with 20 bases between the two germline ends. In DNA, the CDR3 is TGTGCCAGCAGCGGGGCGTCGGCCCCCGCACCTTACGAGCAGTACTTC. This translates into CASSGASAPAPYEQYF. Full variable domain (remainder filled in from reference TRBV9 and TRBJ2-7): DSGVTQTPKHLITATGQRVTLRCSPRSGDLSVYWYQQSLDQGLQFLIQYYNGEERAKGNILERFSAQQFPDLHSELNLSSLELGDSALYFCASSGASAPAPYEQYFGPGTRLTVT.

The V and J genes are TRBV7-8 and TRBJ1-6; D may be TRBD1 (5 bases). From germline, CDR1 is SGHVS and CDR2 FQNEAQ. The CDR3 covers 14 residues. V was trimmed by 1 base and J by 7 bases, leaving 8 bases between them. The CDR3 DNA is TGTGCCAGCAGCTTAGGACAGCAAAATTCACCCCTCCACTTT. It specifies CASSLGQQNSPLHF.

CDR3 region: CASSLGSPVDNSPLHF. Here the CDR3 DNA reads TGTGCCAGCAGCTTAGGGTCCCCGGTAGATAATTCACCCCTCCACTTT. V is TRBV5-4 and J is TRBJ1-6; D ambiguous. The CDR3 has 16 amino acids. Trimming took 2 bases from V and 5 from J, leaving 14 bases between them. CDR1 is SGHNT and CDR2 is YYREEE in the germline V gene (reference sequence). Full variable domain (outside the CDR3, taken from reference TRBV5-4 and TRBJ1-6): ETGVTQSPTHLIKTRGQQVTLRCSSQSGHNTVSWYQQALGQGPQFIFQYYREEENGRGNFPPRFSGLQFPNYSSELNVNALELDDSALYLCASSLGSPVDNSPLHFGNGTRLTVT.

DNA of the CDR3: TGTGCCAGCAGTATCACAGGGGTCGACTATGGCTACACCTTC. Translated, it gives CASSITGVDYGYTF. The chain employs TRBV6-5 and TRBJ1-2; 7 positions agree with TRBD1. The V gene end was trimmed by 5 bases and the J gene end by 3 bases; junction bases not matched to a gene: 6. Per the germline V gene, CDR1 is MNHEY and CDR2 is SVGAGI. The CDR3 sequence is 14 residues long.

This sequence joins TRBV30 and TRBJ1-3; no firm D call. V lost 0 bases, J lost 0 bases, and 12 bases lay in between. CDR1 GTSNPN and CDR2 SVGIG come from the germline V gene (reference sequence). The CDR3 spans 16 residues. The CDR3 sequence is CAWSVFSSPSGNTIYF. In nucleotides, the CDR3 is TGTGCCTGGAGTGTCTTCAGTTCTCCCTCTGGAAACACCATATATTTT.

CDR3 loop: CASSSPGTNYGYTF. The CDR3 coding sequence is TGTGCCAGCAGCTCACCGGGAACCAACTATGGCTACACCTTC. The chain is built from TRBV5-5 and TRBJ1-2, with D hard to call. CDR1 and CDR2 (germline): SGHKS, YYEKEE (reference sequence). The CDR3 runs to 14 residues. V was cut by 3 bases and J by 2 bases, with 11 bases left in between.

V and J are TRBV2 and TRBJ1-5; D ambiguous. Trimming removed 1 base at V and 5 bases at J, with 12 bases between. From germline, CDR1 is SNHLY and CDR2 FYNNEI. The CDR3 runs 15 residues. CDR3 DNA sequence: TGTGCCAGCAGTGAAGGCCGGACGGATGATCAGCCCCAGCATTTT. Protein product: CASSEGRTDDQPQHF.

The chain is built from TRBV3-1 (or the pseudogene TRBV3-2) and TRBJ1-2; 9 nucleotides align to TRBD1. The trim removed 3 bases at V and 4 bases at J, leaving 9 bases unmatched. CDR3 length equals 16 residues. Germline V gene sequence: CDR1 LGHDT, CDR2 YNNKEL (reference sequence). CDR3 protein: CASSQGGDRASYGYTF. CDR3 coding DNA: TGTGCCAGCAGCCAGGGCGGGGACAGGGCCAGCTATGGCTACACCTTC.

Only one count was recorded for this clone. The chain has TRBV5-5 and TRBJ1-2; D not certain. CDR3 length: 13 amino acids. V shed 0 bases and J shed 7 bases, with 10 bases lying between them. Germline CDR1 and CDR2: SGHKS and YYEKEE (reference sequence). CDR3 sequence reads: CASSLGGEVGYTF. The CDR3 DNA reads TGTGCCAGCAGCTTGGGGGGAGAAGTTGGCTACACCTTC.

Here the CDR3 DNA reads TGTGCCACCAGACCACAGGGATACTATGGCTACACCTTC. Translation: CATRPQGYYGYTF. The chain recombines TRBV7-2 with TRBJ1-2; TRBD1 is a possible D gene (6 bases). The V and J ends lost 10 bases and 3 bases respectively, with 15 bases between them. The CDR3 has 13 amino acids. Germline V CDR1 and CDR2: SGHTA, FQGNSA.

The chain combines TRBV3-1 (or the pseudogene TRBV3-2) with TRBJ1-1; D ambiguous. V gave up 0 bases and J gave up 1 base, with 12 bases separating them. CDR3 length: 16 amino acids. Per the germline V gene, CDR1 is LGHDT and CDR2 is YNNKEL (reference sequence). CDR3 sequence (DNA): TGTGCCAGCAGCCAAGATCGGCTGTCGGCGAACACTGAAGCTTTCTTT. Its translation is CASSQDRLSANTEAFF.

V gene TRBV2 combines with J gene TRBJ1-5, with D hard to call. V gave up 5 bases and J gave up 4 bases, with 12 bases separating them. The CDR3 covers 14 residues. Germline-derived CDR1 and CDR2 are SNHLY and FYNNEI. The CDR3 bases are TGTGCCAGCAGTCTAGAACAGATAAATCAGCCCCAGCATTTT. Protein product: CASSLEQINQPQHF.

V and J are TRBV28 and TRBJ2-6; 7 bases line up with TRBD2. Germline CDR1 and CDR2: MDHEN and SYDVKM. V lost 7 bases, J lost 0 bases, and 6 bases stayed unmatched. This CDR3 is built from 16 residues. The chain's CDR3 is CASKTGGFSGANVLTF. CDR3 in DNA: TGTGCCAGCAAAACGGGGGGTTTCTCTGGGGCCAACGTCCTGACTTTC.

The chain is built from TRBV5-1 and TRBJ1-4; 8 bases align to TRBD1. The V gene's germline CDR1 is SGHRS and CDR2 YFSETQ. The CDR3 contains 14 residues. V gave up 3 bases and J gave up 3 bases; unmatched junction bases: 1. The CDR3 DNA reads TGCGCCAGCAGCTCACAGGGGGCTAATGAAAAACTGTTTTTT. It translates to CASSSQGANEKLFF.

The chain carries TRBV28 and TRBJ1-1, with D possibly matching TRBD1 (5 bases). The CDR3 has 12 residues. Germline CDR1 is MDHEN and CDR2 is SYDVKM. The V and J ends lost 8 bases and 8 bases respectively, with 15 bases between them. CDR3 sequence: CASLRVSPEAFF. Here the CDR3 DNA reads TGTGCCAGCCTCAGGGTGTCCCCCGAAGCTTTCTTT.

The V gene is TRBV2, the J gene TRBJ2-5; 7 positions match TRBD1. In germline, CDR1 is SNHLY, CDR2 FYNNEI. Trimming cost V 3 bases and J 5 bases; bases outside gene matches: 6. CDR3 length equals 14 residues. CDR3 region: CASSDRQGWETQYF. The CDR3 DNA reads TGTGCCAGCAGTGACAGACAGGGTTGGGAGACCCAGTACTTC.

This chain joins TRBV28 and TRBJ2-2, with TRBD2 matching 11 bases. The CDR3 runs to 17 residues. Germline V gene sequence: CDR1 MDHEN, CDR2 SYDVKM. Unmatched junction bases numbered 8, after V lost 4 bases and J lost 4 bases. As DNA, the CDR3 is TGTGCCAGCAGTTCTGTAGCGGGGGGGCGCAGCACCGGGGAGCTGTTTTTT. Protein sequence: CASSSVAGGRSTGELFF.

This clone was recorded once. The V gene is TRBV27, the J gene TRBJ2-7, with D perhaps TRBD2 (5 bases). Germline assignment: CDR1 MNHEY and CDR2 SMNVEV (reference sequence). V was clipped by 0 bases and J by 1 base, with 16 bases between them. The CDR3 extends over 17 amino acids. The CDR3 region is CASSLSRVGVGSYEQYF. The DNA of the CDR3 is TGTGCCAGCAGTTTATCGCGCGTCGGGGTCGGTTCCTACGAGCAGTACTTC.

The chain is built from TRBV7-8 and TRBJ2-5; maybe TRBD2 (6 bases). The CDR3 totals 16 residues. V was pared by 1 base and J by 2 bases, with 14 bases between. From germline, CDR1 is SGHVS and CDR2 FQNEAQ. The CDR3 DNA reads as TGTGCCAGCAGCTTAGTTGTGACCGCGGGGCAAGAGACCCAGTACTTC. This encodes CASSLVVTAGQETQYF.

The rearrangement joins TRBV13 to TRBJ1-1, with 9 nucleotides matching TRBD1. The CDR3 runs to 14 residues. Germline trimming cut 5 bases from V and 6 bases from J; bases unmatched to any gene: 7. Germline loops: CDR1 PRHDT, CDR2 FYEKMQ (reference sequence). This chain's CDR3 is CASSLRQGVSEAFF. The CDR3 region has the DNA TGTGCCAGCAGCCTTCGACAGGGGGTATCTGAAGCTTTCTTT.

V and J are TRBV6-2 or TRBV6-3 and TRBJ1-2; possibly TRBD1 for D (6 bases). CDR1 MNHEY and CDR2 SVGEGT come from the germline V gene. V lost 4 bases, J lost 4 bases, and 16 bases lay in between. The CDR3 has 15 residues. The CDR3 loop is CASSSPGHGPYGYTF. The DNA of the CDR3 is TGTGCCAGCAGTTCCCCGGGACATGGACCCTATGGCTACACCTTC.

The chain is built from TRBV11-2 and TRBJ2-7, with TRBD1 matching over 10 bases. The CDR3 length is 14 residues. Germline V gene data show CDR1 as SGHAT and CDR2 as FQNNGV. Trimming cost V 7 bases and J 0 bases; bases outside gene matches: 3. CDR3 loop: CASTGTGASYEQYF. The CDR3 nucleotides are TGTGCCAGCACCGGGACAGGGGCCTCCTACGAGCAGTACTTC.

The chain combines TRBV19 with TRBJ1-2, with TRBD1 matching over 8 bases. Germline assignment: CDR1 LNHDA and CDR2 SQIVND (reference sequence). V lost 1 base to trimming and J lost 8 bases; unmatched junction nucleotides: 3. This CDR3 is 13 amino acids long. CDR3 coding DNA: TGTGCCAGTAGTATAGGACAGGGGCACGGCTACACCTTC. It is translated as CASSIGQGHGYTF.